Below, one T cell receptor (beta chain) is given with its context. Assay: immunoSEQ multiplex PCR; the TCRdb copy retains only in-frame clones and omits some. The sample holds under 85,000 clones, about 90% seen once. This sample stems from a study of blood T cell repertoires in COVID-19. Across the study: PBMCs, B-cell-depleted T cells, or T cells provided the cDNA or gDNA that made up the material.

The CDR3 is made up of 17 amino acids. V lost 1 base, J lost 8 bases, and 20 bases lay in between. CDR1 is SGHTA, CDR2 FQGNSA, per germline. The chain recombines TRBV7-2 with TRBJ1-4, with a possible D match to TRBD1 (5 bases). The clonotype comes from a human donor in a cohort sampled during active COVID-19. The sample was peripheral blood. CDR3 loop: CASSLGRGGPLREKLFF. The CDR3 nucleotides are TGTGCCAGCAGCTTAGGGAGGGGCGGGCCGCTTAGAGAAAAACTGTTTTTT.